What follows are 8 T cell receptor beta chains derived from one specimen sequenced in a study of control samples from healthy donors and cancer patients. Produced via immunoSEQ multiplex PCR; TCRdb's table is partial and in-frame only. The sample has around 68,000 clones, 83% seen once; the top ten hold approximately 15%. The sample comprised blood. All receptors come from a man in his 60s in good health.

This clone was counted many times. The rearrangement uses TRBV7-9 and TRBJ2-1; 9 nucleotides line up with TRBD2. V gave up 5 bases and J gave up 0 bases; unmatched junction bases: 14. This CDR3 is 19 amino acids long. Germline V gene lookup returns CDR1 SEHNR and CDR2 FQNEAQ (reference sequence). The DNA of the CDR3 is TGTGCCAGCAGCCCTCTGGGGTTGAGCGGGAGGTCCTCCTACAATGAGCAGTTCTTC. Translating it yields CASSPLGLSGRSSYNEQFF. Based on the CDR3 plus reference TRBV7-9 and TRBJ2-1, the full variable domain is DTGVSQNPRHKITKRGQNVTFRCDPISEHNRLYWYRQTLGQGPEFLTYFQNEAQLEKSRLLSDRFSAERPKGSFSTLEIQRTEQGDSAMYLCASSPLGLSGRSSYNEQFFGPGTRLTVL.

As regards this clone: This same CDR3 is encoded by further DNA sequences in the sample. V usage is TRBV2 and J usage is TRBJ2-1; 8 bases line up with TRBD2. The CDR3 is made up of 15 amino acids. From germline, CDR1 is SNHLY and CDR2 FYNNEI. Unmatched junction bases numbered 2, after V lost 4 bases and J lost 0 bases. CDR3: CASSVSGSSYNEQFF. DNA for the CDR3: TGTGCCAGCAGTGTCAGCGGGAGCTCCTACAATGAGCAGTTCTTC. The whole variable domain, filled in from reference TRBV2 and TRBJ2-1, reads EPEVTQTPSHQVTQMGQEVILRCVPISNHLYFYWYRQILGQKVEFLVSFYNNEISEKSEIFDDQFSVERPDGSNFTLKIRSTKLEDSAMYFCASSVSGSSYNEQFFGPGTRLTVL.

The chain employs TRBV30 and TRBJ2-3, with D maybe TRBD1 (6 bases). The V and J ends lost 0 bases and 3 bases respectively, with 13 bases between them. CDR3 size: 15 residues. Per the germline V gene, CDR1 is GTSNPN and CDR2 is SVGIG (reference sequence). The CDR3 loop reads CAWSVGAGETDTQYF. CDR3 nucleotides: TGTGCCTGGAGTGTTGGGGCAGGGGAAACAGATACGCAGTATTTT.

This clone was recorded once. A much bigger clone sits one base away, suggesting this may be a read error. The chain recombines TRBV7-2 with TRBJ2-1; TRBD2 aligns across 7 bases. This CDR3 is built from 14 residues. Looked up from germline, CDR1 is SGHTA and CDR2 is FQGNSA. V shed 5 bases and J 2 bases; nucleotides not matched to a gene: 3. The CDR3: CASSPSGTYNEQFF. CDR3 nucleotide sequence: TGTGCCAGCAGCCCTAGCGGAACCTACAATGAGCAGTTCTTC.

The CDR3 reads CASSQGDRAGYEQYF. The DNA for the CDR3 is TGTGCCAGCAGCCAAGGGGACAGGGCCGGCTACGAGCAGTACTTC. V and J are TRBV3-1 (or the pseudogene TRBV3-2) and TRBJ2-7, with 9 bases identical to TRBD1. Trimming removed 1 base from V and 3 bases from J; junction bases left unmatched: 4. This CDR3 spans 15 amino acids. Germline V gene data show CDR1 as LGHDT and CDR2 as YNNKEL (reference sequence).

J is TRBJ1-1 and V is TRBV5-6; unclear D gene. The germline V gene encodes CDR1 SGHDT and CDR2 YYEEEE. The CDR3 has 13 amino acids. V lost 2 bases and J 6 bases, leaving 11 bases between the germline ends. CDR3 protein: CASSLQGLAEAFF. In DNA, the CDR3 is TGTGCCAGCAGCTTACAAGGGCTGGCTGAAGCTTTCTTT.

This chain links TRBV6-5 with TRBJ2-2; D is unclear. CDR1 is MNHEY, CDR2 SVGAGI, per germline. V lost 2 bases and J lost 6, with 13 bases in between. The CDR3 is 15 residues long. In DNA, the CDR3 is TGTGCCAGCAGTTACCGGCGGATTAATGCCGGGGAGCTGTTTTTT. Its protein product is CASSYRRINAGELFF.

The genes are TRBV7-6 and TRBJ1-3, with D maybe TRBD1 (6 bases). Germline V gene sequence: CDR1 SGHVS, CDR2 FNYEAQ. V was clipped by 5 bases and J by 2 bases, with 16 bases between them. This CDR3 comprises 16 residues. The CDR3 protein is CASSIGQRGAGNTIYF. In DNA form, the CDR3 reads TGTGCCAGCAGCATCGGACAGCGTGGGGCTGGAAACACCATATATTTT.